A selection of T cell receptor beta chains follows, all from one sample in a study of blood T cell repertoires in COVID-19. Clones were sequenced by immunoSEQ multiplex PCR, and TCRdb holds only the in-frame ones, with some missing. Of 200,000 to 300,000 clones listed, approximately 89% are singletons. Source material: peripheral blood. These TCRs come from a woman aged 25 to 39 with COVID-19, enrolled during active disease. The CDR3 runs from the conserved cysteine through the conserved F or W. The D gene is left open where the match is weak. The size of a clone is reported for some rows only, either as once, few or many, or as a class for expanded clones.

clone_size,v_call,j_call,d_call,cdr3_aa,cdr3_nt
NA,TRBV21-1,TRBJ2-1,NA,CASSKGFCNHTTEHSSYNEQFF,TGTGCCAGCAGCAAAGGCTTTTGCAACCACACGACAGAGCACTCCTCCTACAATGAGCAGTTCTTC
once,TRBV5-1,TRBJ2-5,NA,CASSLTSAKETQYF,TGCGCCAGCAGCCTTACTAGTGCCAAAGAGACCCAGTACTTC
NA,TRBV7-2,TRBJ2-2,NA,CASSLDLLGHANTGELFF,TGTGCCAGCAGCTTAGACCTGCTTGGGCACGCGAACACCGGGGAGCTGTTTTTT
NA,TRBV2,TRBJ2-5,NA,CASSVFGTQETQYF,TGTGCCAGCAGTGTTTTTGGCACCCAAGAGACCCAGTACTTC
NA,TRBV4-2,TRBJ2-3,TRBD2,CASSQVVSGGGTSDTQYF,TGTGCCAGCAGCCAAGTCGTTAGCGGGGGGGGAACCTCGGATACGCAGTATTTT
NA,TRBV24-1,TRBJ2-7,NA,CATDEESSSYEQYF,TGTGCCACCGACGAGGAGTCGAGCTCCTACGAGCAGTACTTC
NA,TRBV11-2,TRBJ2-7,TRBD1,CASSGRTGEYEQYF,TGTGCCAGCAGCGGCCGGACAGGGGAGTACGAGCAGTACTTC
NA,TRBV5-1,TRBJ2-2,NA,CASSLSANTGELFF,TGCGCCAGCAGCTTGTCGGCGAACACCGGGGAGCTGTTTTTT
NA,TRBV5-1,TRBJ1-2,TRBD1,CASSIQGQGYTF,TGCGCCAGCAGCATACAGGGGCAAGGCTACACCTTC
NA,TRBV3-1/TRBV3-2,TRBJ2-5,TRBD2,CASSQDRGTSGSETQYF,TGTGCCAGCAGCCAAGATCGGGGGACTAGCGGGAGTGAGACCCAGTACTTC
NA,TRBV5-1,TRBJ2-7,NA,CASSPGPSGNEQYF,TGCGCCAGCAGCCCTGGTCCCTCAGGCAACGAGCAGTACTTC
NA,TRBV7-2,TRBJ1-1,NA,CASSLSPGNTEAFF,TGTGCCAGCAGCTTATCACCAGGGAACACTGAAGCTTTCTTT
few,TRBV12-3/TRBV12-4,TRBJ2-2,NA,CASTLSNTGELFF,TGTGCCAGCACCCTCTCCAACACCGGGGAGCTGTTTTTT
NA,TRBV4-1,TRBJ1-4,NA,CASSQPRTRRTNEKLFF,TGCGCCAGCAGCCAACCCAGAACGCGGAGGACTAATGAAAAACTGTTTTTT
NA,TRBV4-1,TRBJ1-2,NA,CASSQDQAGFYGYTF,TGCGCCAGCAGCCAAGATCAAGCCGGTTTCTATGGCTACACCTTC
NA,TRBV7-2,TRBJ1-2,TRBD1,CASSSGTARSYGYTF,TGTGCCAGCAGCTCGGGGACAGCGCGCAGCTATGGCTACACCTTC
once,TRBV28,TRBJ2-2,TRBD1,CASSLIPPGQGVGGELFF,TGTGCCAGCAGTTTAATCCCCCCGGGACAGGGGGTAGGCGGGGAGCTGTTTTTT
NA,TRBV19,TRBJ2-3,NA,CASSPRGAPPTDTQYF,TGTGCCAGTAGTCCTAGAGGCGCCCCCCCCACAGATACGCAGTATTTT
NA,TRBV7-9,TRBJ1-2,TRBD1,CASTPGQGAGYTF,TGTGCCAGCACCCCCGGACAGGGTGCAGGCTACACCTTC
NA,TRBV19,TRBJ1-6,TRBD1,CASSTVGQGMGSPLHF,TGTGCCAGTAGTACCGTGGGACAGGGAATGGGTTCACCCCTCCACTTT
few,TRBV28,TRBJ1-1,NA,CASSSPRGTNTEAFF,TGTGCCAGCAGTTCCCCCAGGGGAACCAACACTGAAGCTTTCTTT
NA,TRBV7-8,TRBJ2-7,TRBD1,CASRGQGSSYEQYF,TGTGCCAGCAGAGGACAGGGGAGCTCCTACGAGCAGTACTTC
NA,TRBV27,TRBJ2-7,TRBD1,CASSSTGQGNSRRAYEQYF,TGTGCCAGCAGTTCCACGGGACAGGGGAACTCCCGACGAGCTTACGAGCAGTACTTC
NA,TRBV9,TRBJ1-5,NA,CASNQPAEVKGPNQPQHF,TGTGCCAGCAACCAACCGGCCGAGGTGAAGGGGCCCAATCAGCCCCAGCATTTT
NA,TRBV6-2/TRBV6-3,TRBJ2-3,TRBD1,CASSYVGQGARADTQYF,TGTGCCAGCAGTTACGTGGGACAGGGGGCGAGAGCAGATACGCAGTATTTT
NA,TRBV2,TRBJ2-1,NA,CASSLDSEQFF,TGTGCCAGCAGCCTGGACAGTGAGCAGTTCTTC
NA,TRBV30,TRBJ1-5,NA,CAWRAPGHQPQHF,TGTGCCTGGAGGGCCCCTGGGCATCAGCCCCAGCATTTT
NA,TRBV6-5,TRBJ1-1,NA,CASSYNTENTEAFF,TGTGCCAGCAGTTACAATACAGAGAACACTGAAGCTTTCTTT
once,TRBV2,TRBJ1-5,NA,CASSYPQGSPSNQPQHF,TGTGCCAGCAGTTATCCGCAGGGATCACCTAGCAATCAGCCCCAGCATTTT
NA,TRBV11-3,TRBJ1-2,NA,CASSPADSYGYTF,TGTGCCAGCAGCCCCGCGGACAGCTATGGCTACACCTTC
NA,TRBV15,TRBJ1-1,NA,CATSRGLGGVNTEAFF,TGTGCCACCAGCAGGGGCCTCGGGGGGGTGAACACTGAAGCTTTCTTT
NA,TRBV9,TRBJ1-2,NA,CASKSSGGDGYTF,TGTGCCAGCAAAAGTTCCGGGGGGGATGGCTACACCTTC
NA,TRBV7-9,TRBJ2-1,NA,CASSLAGGRGAYNEQFF,TGTGCCAGCAGCTTAGCTGGGGGCAGGGGAGCTTACAATGAGCAGTTCTTC
NA,TRBV18,TRBJ2-2,TRBD1,CASSPQGAGNTGELFF,TGTGCCAGCTCACCACAGGGGGCCGGGAACACCGGGGAGCTGTTTTTT
NA,TRBV13,TRBJ1-3,NA,CASSLRETLSGNTIYF,TGTGCCAGCAGCTTACGGGAAACCCTCTCTGGAAACACCATATATTTT
NA,TRBV5-1,TRBJ2-7,TRBD1,CASSLGDRAPYEQYF,TGCGCCAGCAGCTTGGGGGACAGGGCACCCTACGAGCAGTACTTC
NA,TRBV2,TRBJ1-2,NA,CASTLGGPRKGYTF,TGTGCCAGCACCCTGGGAGGCCCTAGGAAGGGCTACACCTTC
NA,TRBV18,TRBJ2-1,TRBD1,CASSTKTPGQGASEQFF,TGTGCCAGCTCAACTAAAACCCCGGGACAGGGGGCGAGCGAGCAGTTCTTC
NA,TRBV4-2,TRBJ2-3,TRBD2,CASSQLAGGWDTQYF,TGTGCCAGCAGCCAACTAGCGGGGGGGTGGGATACGCAGTATTTT
NA,TRBV2,TRBJ2-3,NA,CASRAAGSTDTQYF,TGTGCCAGCAGGGCGGCAGGGAGCACAGATACGCAGTATTTT
NA,TRBV7-9,TRBJ2-7,NA,CASSPFGGGGDPREQYF,TGTGCCAGCAGCCCCTTCGGGGGCGGGGGTGATCCTAGGGAGCAGTACTTC